This T cell receptor (beta chain) was retrieved from a study of blood T cell repertoires in COVID-19. Study as a whole: In each case, the material was cDNA or gDNA derived from T cells, B-cell-depleted T cells, or PBMCs.

Per the germline V gene, CDR1 is MNHEY and CDR2 is SVGEGT. Trimming pared 2 bases from V and 3 bases from J, leaving 5 bases between. There are 13 residues in the CDR3. The repertoire was sequenced with immunoSEQ multiplex PCR; TCRdb's copy has only in-frame clones and lacks some. This table has 40,000 or so clones, 80% to 90% appearing once. The source material was peripheral blood. The TCR comes from a man aged 35 to 55 with active COVID-19. V and J are TRBV6-2 or TRBV6-3 and TRBJ2-1, with D perhaps matching TRBD2 (5 bases). Here the CDR3 DNA reads TGTGCCAGCAGTTACCGGGACTACAATGAGCAGTTCTTC. It is translated as CASSYRDYNEQFF.